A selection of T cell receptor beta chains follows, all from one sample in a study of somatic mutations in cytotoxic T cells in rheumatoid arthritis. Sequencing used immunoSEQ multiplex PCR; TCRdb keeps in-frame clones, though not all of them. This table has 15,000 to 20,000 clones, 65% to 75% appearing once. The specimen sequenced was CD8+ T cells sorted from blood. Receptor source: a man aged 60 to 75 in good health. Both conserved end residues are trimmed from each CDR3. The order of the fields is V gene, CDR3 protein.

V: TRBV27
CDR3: ASSSIQGTGNTIY

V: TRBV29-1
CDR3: SVEGGRDDLNTEAF

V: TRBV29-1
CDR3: SVEERAGVDDGYT

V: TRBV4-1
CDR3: ASSQVDRFYGYT

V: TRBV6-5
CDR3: ASSYRQDKNIQY

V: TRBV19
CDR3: ASSITGVADEQY

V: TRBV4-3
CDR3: ASSQDLRQGATEAF

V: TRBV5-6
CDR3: ASSPEGTGSDSPLH

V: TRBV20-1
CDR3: SAAGAHIQY

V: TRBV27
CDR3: ASSELAGWYEQY

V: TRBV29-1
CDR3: SVEGEGDYEQY

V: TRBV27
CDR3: ASSGEGRSSYNEQF

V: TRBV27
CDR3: ASSLSPNYEQY

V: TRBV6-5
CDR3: ASSIQGAQYEQY